The 5 T cell receptor beta chains below come from one sample, sequenced in a study of beta chain features in type 1 diabetes. The investigators reverse transcribed all of the isolated RNA, so they sequenced expressed TCRB transcripts. Clones were sequenced by immunoSEQ multiplex PCR, and TCRdb holds only the in-frame ones, with some missing. The sample consists of more than 350,000 clones, roughly 11% of them appearing once. Sequenced: naive CD4+ T cells from blood. The origin of the receptors is a woman aged 18-29 years in good health.

In its sample, this clone was seen many times. V is TRBV15 and J is TRBJ2-1; no definite D call. Between the trimmed V and J ends, which lost 8 bases and 0 bases, there was a span of 14 bases. CDR3 size: 15 residues. Germline CDR1 reads LNHNV; CDR2 reads YYDKDF (reference sequence). The CDR3 nucleotides are TGTGCCACCGCAGTGCTAGGAAGCTCCTACAATGAGCAGTTCTTC. The encoded protein is CATAVLGSSYNEQFF.

The genes are TRBV4-3 and TRBJ2-4; D is possibly TRBD1 (6 bases). Trimming pared 0 bases from V and 5 bases from J, leaving 17 bases between. The CDR3 is 17 residues long. CDR1 and CDR2 from the germline V gene are LGHNA and YSLEER. In nucleotides, the CDR3 is TGCGCCAGCAGCCAAGATCCGCCAAACAGGGTCCAAAACATTCAGTACTTC. It specifies CASSQDPPNRVQNIQYF.

This clone showed up many times. This chain connects TRBV21-1 to TRBJ1-1. TRBV21-1 is labeled a pseudogene. This CDR3 region has 13 residues. Here the CDR3 DNA reads TGTGCCAGCGGGGTCCCCGGAAACACTGAAGCTTTCTTT. Translating gives CASGVPGNTEAFF.

This clone appeared a few times. The V gene is TRBV18, the J gene TRBJ2-7; D unresolved. Germline loops: CDR1 KGHSH, CDR2 LQKENI. Trimming removed 3 bases from V and 6 bases from J, with 6 bases in between. This CDR3 has 11 amino acids. In DNA, the CDR3 is TGTGCCAGCTCACCCAGCCGCGAGCAGTACTTC. This codes for CASSPSREQYF.

This chain uses TRBV28 with TRBJ2-2, with D maybe TRBD1 (5 bases). Trimming removed 7 bases from V and 2 bases from J, with 14 bases in between. The germline V gene has CDR1 MDHEN and CDR2 SYDVKM. The CDR3 runs 15 residues. The CDR3 DNA follows: TGTGCCAGCACCCCTCCCAGGGTCAACACCGGGGAGCTGTTTTTT. Its protein product is CASTPPRVNTGELFF.